These 15 T cell receptor beta chains came from one sample sequenced in a study of CD8 T cells in Susac syndrome. Random hexamers were used to reverse transcribe the RNA input (roughly 0.5 to 1 ug). TCRdb processed the immunoSEQ multiplex PCR reads anew with MiXCR; each CDR3 protein has one entry. The profile shows 200,000 to 300,000 distinct CDR3 sequences, 80% to 95% of them singletons. Sequences were obtained from CD4+ T cells from PBMCs. These receptors originate from a human donor with multiple sclerosis.

The chain couples TRBV28 to TRBJ2-1; 10 bases align to TRBD1. The CDR3 is 13 amino acids. CDR1 MDHEN and CDR2 SYDVKM come from the germline V gene. The ends lost 6 bases at V and 14 bases at J; junction bases unmatched: 10. The CDR3 region is CASRPPGQGREFF. CDR3 in DNA: TGTGCCAGCAGACCTCCGGGACAGGGGCGGGAGTTCTTC. Filled out from reference TRBV28 and TRBJ2-1, the complete variable domain reads DVKVTQSSRYLVKRTGEKVFLECVQDMDHENMFWYRQDPGLGLRLIYFSYDVKMKEKGDIPEGYSVSREKKERFSLILESASTNQTSMYLCASRPPGQGREFFGPGTRLTVL.

This chain connects TRBV20-1 to TRBJ1-1; D might be TRBD1 (5 bases). The CDR3 runs 14 residues. Trimming shortened V by 2 bases and J by 5 bases, and 15 bases separated the two germline ends. CDR1 DFQATT and CDR2 SNEGSKA come from the germline V gene (reference sequence). The DNA for the CDR3 is TGCAGTGCTAGAAACCGGGGCGTGGGTACTGAAGCTTTCTTT. Protein product: CSARNRGVGTEAFF.

The chain joins TRBV6-6 to TRBJ2-7; weak D call: TRBD2 (5 bases). Deletions cut 2 bases from V and 7 bases from J, with 12 bases between. This CDR3 spans 13 amino acids. The germline CDR1 and CDR2 sequences are MNHNY and SVGAGI (reference sequence). CDR3 protein: CASSYRGTGEQYV. DNA of the CDR3: TGTGCCAGCAGTTACCGGGGTACGGGTGAGCAGTACGTC.

This chain connects TRBV29-1 to TRBJ2-1; 8 bases agree with TRBD2. The V segment lost 3 bases and the J segment 12 bases; nucleotides outside the gene matches: 16. The CDR3 spans 15 residues. Germline lookup yields CDR1 SQVTM and CDR2 ANQGSEA. Written as DNA, the CDR3 is TGCAGCGTTGAGGAGGCGGGACTAGGGACGGATCGGCAGTTCTTC. Amino acid sequence: CSVEEAGLGTDRQFF.

This chain joins TRBV7-9 and TRBJ2-6; possibly TRBD1 for D (6 bases). CDR3 length: 16 residues. The germline V gene encodes CDR1 SEHNR and CDR2 FQNEAQ (reference sequence). Trimming cost V 5 bases and J 0 bases, with 11 bases left between them. CDR3 in amino acids: CASSPTGLSGANVLTF. As DNA, the CDR3 is TGTGCCAGCAGCCCCACAGGGCTCTCTGGGGCCAACGTCCTGACTTTC.

The rearrangement uses TRBV7-9 and TRBJ1-1; D unresolved. This CDR3 region has 13 residues. CDR1 and CDR2 (germline): SEHNR, FQNEAQ (reference sequence). V was pared by 5 bases and J by 4 bases, with 11 bases between. The CDR3 spells CASSEAGLTEAFF. CDR3 nucleotides: TGTGCCAGCAGCGAGGCGGGCCTCACTGAAGCTTTCTTT. Supplemented by reference TRBV7-9 and TRBJ1-1, the full variable domain reads DTGVSQNPRHKITKRGQNVTFRCDPISEHNRLYWYRQTLGQGPEFLTYFQNEAQLEKSRLLSDRFSAERPKGSFSTLEIQRTEQGDSAMYLCASSEAGLTEAFFGQGTRLTVV.

The chain couples TRBV15 to TRBJ2-3, with D possibly being TRBD2 (6 bases). Looked up from germline, CDR1 is LNHNV and CDR2 is YYDKDF (reference sequence). This CDR3 is built from 17 residues. Trimming cost V 0 bases and J 3 bases, with 16 bases left between them. DNA of the CDR3: TGTGCCACCAGCAGAGATCAATACGGGAGTACTACAGATACGCAGTATTTT. It is translated as CATSRDQYGSTTDTQYF.

The J gene is TRBJ1-5, the V gene TRBV5-1; TRBD1 agrees at 8 bases. V shed 7 bases, J shed 4 bases, and the junction held 10 bases outside the gene matches. The CDR3 contains 15 residues. Germline CDR1 is SGHRS and CDR2 is YFSETQ. CDR3 in amino acids: CASSPLGQGNQPQHF. The CDR3 DNA follows: TGCGCCAGCTCCCCCCTCGGACAGGGTAATCAGCCCCAGCATTTT.

The chain employs TRBV20-1 and TRBJ1-5, with a weak D call TRBD1 (5 bases). Germline V lookup: CDR1 DFQATT, CDR2 SNEGSKA (reference sequence). With 3 bases removed from V and 4 bases from J, the gap between germline ends came to 19 bases. The CDR3 is 16 amino acids. The CDR3 here is CSARTEGGAGNQPQHF. The CDR3 nucleotides read TGCAGTGCTAGGACGGAGGGAGGGGCAGGAAATCAGCCCCAGCATTTT.

The chain couples TRBV5-6 to TRBJ2-4; tentatively, D is TRBD2 (6 bases). The CDR3 contains 14 residues. V lost 4 bases and J lost 8, with 16 bases in between. The germline V gene encodes CDR1 SGHDT and CDR2 YYEEEE. The CDR3 DNA reads TGTGCCAGCAGCCCTTTTGGGGGGAACTACATTCAGTACTTC. Protein sequence: CASSPFGGNYIQYF.

The rearrangement joins TRBV30 to TRBJ2-1, with 9 bases fitting TRBD2. CDR3 length equals 13 residues. Germline V gives CDR1 GTSNPN, CDR2 SVGIG (reference sequence). V dropped 4 bases and J dropped 5; count of bases not matched to a gene: 3. CDR3 sequence reads: CAWNQRGDNEQFF. The CDR3 nucleotides are TGTGCCTGGAACCAGCGGGGGGACAATGAGCAGTTCTTC.

The chain is built from TRBV20-1 and TRBJ2-1, with TRBD2 matching over 13 bases. Germline lookup yields CDR1 DFQATT and CDR2 SNEGSKA (reference sequence). After removal of 5 bases from V and 7 bases from J, the junction contained 5 bases not matched to a gene. This CDR3 has 14 amino acids. The CDR3 nucleotides read TGCAGTGCTGGAGGGACTAGCGGGAAAAATGAGCAGTTCTTC. It specifies CSAGGTSGKNEQFF.

This chain uses TRBV5-6 with TRBJ1-1, with D perhaps matching TRBD1 (6 bases). V lost 0 bases and J 1 base, leaving 13 bases between the germline ends. The germline CDR1 and CDR2 sequences are SGHDT and YYEEEE. CDR3 size: 16 residues. CDR3 sequence reads: CASSLAGGWGNTEAFF. Written as DNA, the CDR3 is TGTGCCAGCAGCTTGGCGGGGGGCTGGGGGAACACTGAAGCTTTCTTT.

This chain uses TRBV30 with TRBJ1-1; no definite D call. This CDR3 has 13 amino acids. CDR1 and CDR2 from the germline V gene are GTSNPN and SVGIG (reference sequence). Trimming took off 3 bases at V and 3 bases at J, with 11 bases between the two ends. The CDR3 region is CAWSPEGDTEAFF. CDR3 coding DNA: TGTGCCTGGAGCCCGGAGGGTGACACTGAAGCTTTCTTT.

J is TRBJ2-7 and V is TRBV12-3 or TRBV12-4; the match to TRBD2 covers 10 bases. The V segment lost 5 bases and the J segment 5 bases; nucleotides outside the gene matches: 9. This CDR3 region has 15 residues. The CDR3 DNA reads TGTGCCAGCAGTCCCCGGGCTAGCGGGGGCCACGAGCAGTACTTC. Amino acids: CASSPRASGGHEQYF.